The rows below give T cell receptor beta chains drawn from one sample of a study of T cell changes during pregnancy in multiple sclerosis. Clones were sequenced by immunoSEQ multiplex PCR, and TCRdb holds only the in-frame ones, with some missing. This table holds around 85,000 clones, 91% found once. Sequences were derived from PBMCs, sampled in the first trimester of pregnancy. These receptor sequences come from a female donor in good health, serving as a control in a pregnancy study. Some clones in this sample may be carry-over from other donors' samples. Each CDR3 is given with its conserved first and last residue. The D gene is left open where the match is weak. Size tells how often a clone was seen (once, few, many) or the class of an expanded clone, and some rows leave it out.

TRBD1	NA	TRBV18	TRBJ1-1	TGTGCCAGCTCACCGGGACAGGGGGCGAGTGAAGCTTTCTTT	CASSPGQGASEAFF
NA	NA	TRBV9	TRBJ2-7	TGTGCCAGCAGCTCAGCCTACGAGCAGTACTTC	CASSSAYEQYF
NA	NA	TRBV5-4	TRBJ2-7	TGTGCCAGCAGCAGCGACAGCGAGCAGTACTTC	CASSSDSEQYF
NA	once	TRBV7-9	TRBJ2-3	TGTGCCAGCAGCTCCAGACTAGATAGCACAGATACGCAGTATTTT	CASSSRLDSTDTQYF
TRBD1	NA	TRBV25-1	TRBJ2-5	TGTGCCAGCAGCCCCGGGGGGACAGGGGGAGAGACCCAGTACTTC	CASSPGGTGGETQYF
NA	NA	TRBV28	TRBJ1-2	TGTGCCAGCAGTTCCTCCGGGGACGGGAGAGGCTACACCTTC	CASSSSGDGRGYTF
TRBD2	once	TRBV11-2	TRBJ2-7	TGTGCCAGCAGCTTAGTGCTAGCGGGAGGTGGTAGCGAGCAGTACTTC	CASSLVLAGGGSEQYF
NA	NA	TRBV6-4	TRBJ2-1	TGTGCCAGCAGCCGGAATAGCGGAGGTTCCTACAATGAGCAGTTCTTC	CASSRNSGGSYNEQFF
NA	NA	TRBV27	TRBJ1-4	TGTGCCAGCAGGCCGGGGGCAACTAATGAAAAACTGTTTTTT	CASRPGATNEKLFF
TRBD1	NA	TRBV6-1	TRBJ2-5	TGTGCCAGCAGCGAAGGGGGCAGGGCCCAAGAGACCCAGTACTTC	CASSEGGRAQETQYF
NA	NA	TRBV27	TRBJ1-1	TGTGCCAGCAGTCCCGCCGGCAGGGGAAATGAAGCTTTCTTT	CASSPAGRGNEAFF
TRBD1	NA	TRBV28	TRBJ1-2	TGTGCCAGCAGTTTCGGAACAGGGGGGGATGGCTACACCTTC	CASSFGTGGDGYTF
TRBD1	once	TRBV7-8	TRBJ2-2	TGTGCCAGCAGCCCCGGGACAGACACCGGGGAGCTGTTTTTT	CASSPGTDTGELFF
TRBD2	NA	TRBV18	TRBJ2-1	TGTGCCAGCTCACCACCTGTAGCGGGGGGGAACCGAGATGAGCAGTTCTTC	CASSPPVAGGNRDEQFF
NA	few	TRBV11-1	TRBJ2-7	TGTGCCAGCAGCTTAGAGGGGTACGAGCAGTACTTC	CASSLEGYEQYF
TRBD2	NA	TRBV6-1	TRBJ2-5	TGTGCCAGCAGTCGACTAGCGGGGGTCCAAGAGACCCAGTACTTC	CASSRLAGVQETQYF
TRBD2	NA	TRBV27	TRBJ2-3	TGTGCCAGCAGCCCGGGGGTTTGGGTGCCTAGCGGGAAGTCACCAGATACGCAGTATTTT	CASSPGVWVPSGKSPDTQYF
NA	NA	TRBV6-4	TRBJ1-1	TGTGCCAGCAGTGCGGTCTGGGGCGGGAACACTGAAGCTTTCTTT	CASSAVWGGNTEAFF
TRBD1	NA	TRBV16	TRBJ1-6	TGTGCCAGCAGCCAATCGAACGGACAGGGCGAGTCACCCCTCCACTTT	CASSQSNGQGESPLHF
NA	few	TRBV30	TRBJ2-6	TGTGCCTGGAGCGCCGCAGGGGATAGTGGGGCCAACGTCCTGACTTTC	CAWSAAGDSGANVLTF
TRBD1	few	TRBV25-1	TRBJ2-7	TGTGCCAGCAGTGTCCGGGACAGACCCTACGAGCAGTACTTC	CASSVRDRPYEQYF
NA	NA	TRBV2	TRBJ1-5	TGTGCCAGCAGGCAGGGCCGGGATCAGCCCCAGCATTTT	CASRQGRDQPQHF
NA	NA	TRBV19	TRBJ2-1	TGTGCCAGTAGTATAGGACGGGGATGGAATGAGCAGTTCTTC	CASSIGRGWNEQFF
NA	few	TRBV6-5	TRBJ1-5	TGTGCCAGCAGCTCTCAGGGAAGGAATCAGCCCCAGCATTTT	CASSSQGRNQPQHF
NA	NA	TRBV28	TRBJ1-2	TGTGCCAGCAAATTGGGGGGGGGCGAAGGGTATGGCTACACCTTC	CASKLGGGEGYGYTF
NA	NA	TRBV6-1	TRBJ2-6	TGTGCCAGCAGTGGAGCCCAGGGGTCTGGGGCCAACGTCCTGACTTTC	CASSGAQGSGANVLTF
NA	NA	TRBV18	TRBJ2-7	TGTGCCAGCTCATTCAGGACGGGGAGGTACGAGCAGTACTTC	CASSFRTGRYEQYF
NA	once	TRBV2	TRBJ2-7	TGTGCCAGCACCCAGGCGAACTACGAGCAGTACTTC	CASTQANYEQYF